Following are 31 T cell receptor beta chains from one sample sequenced in a study of a mutant IDH1 vaccine in newly diagnosed glioma. TCRdb's table, derived via immunoSEQ multiplex PCR, lists solely in-frame clones and lacks some. The sample has 60,000 to 100,000 clones; 75% to 90% are singletons. No antigen has been assigned to these receptors. Described time point: week 23, last vaccination. Each dose delivered 300 ug of mutant IDH1 20-mer peptide subcutaneously with imiquimod. Here the sequenced sample was PBMCs, taken from a glioma patient whose treatment included an IDH1 peptide vaccine. These receptors were taken from a woman aged 45-59 years with glioma.

This chain connects TRBV6-5 to TRBJ2-7; D gene unclear. The CDR3 runs to 15 residues. Germline V gene lookup returns CDR1 MNHEY and CDR2 SVGAGI. Deletions cut 0 bases from V and 2 bases from J, with 11 bases between. CDR3 region: CASSYSIHLAYEQYF. The CDR3 DNA sequence: TGTGCCAGCAGTTACTCGATACACCTGGCCTACGAGCAGTACTTC.

The chain has TRBV18 and TRBJ2-2; TRBD2 matches 13 bases. V was clipped by 4 bases and J by 5 bases; unmatched bases: 4. Germline lookup yields CDR1 KGHSH and CDR2 LQKENI. This CDR3 has 16 amino acids. CDR3 in amino acids: CASSRTSGSGTGELFF. In nucleotides, the CDR3 is TGTGCCAGCTCACGGACTAGCGGGAGTGGTACCGGGGAGCTGTTTTTT.

J is TRBJ2-1 and V is TRBV5-1; 12 nucleotides match TRBD2. In germline, CDR1 is SGHRS, CDR2 YFSETQ. This CDR3 is 14 amino acids long. With V trimmed by 2 bases and J by 10 bases, 4 bases remained unmatched. This chain's CDR3 is CASSLLAGGPEQFF. DNA for the CDR3: TGCGCCAGCAGCTTACTAGCGGGAGGCCCAGAGCAGTTCTTC.

This chain uses TRBV5-1 with TRBJ2-7, with a weak D call TRBD1 (8 bases). CDR3 length equals 14 residues. Per germline, CDR1 SGHRS and CDR2 YFSETQ. V lost 2 bases, J lost 7 bases, and 16 bases lay in between. For the CDR3, the DNA is TGCGCCAGCAGCTTAAGTGACAGGGGAGGGGAGCAGTACTTC. The encoded protein is CASSLSDRGGEQYF.

The CDR3 DNA is TGTGCCAGCAGACCGGGTAGCTCCTACGAGCAGTACTTC. Translated: CASRPGSSYEQYF. The genes are TRBV28 and TRBJ2-7; D is uncertain. Germline V gene data show CDR1 as MDHEN and CDR2 as SYDVKM. Trimming removed 6 bases at V and 0 bases at J, with 9 bases between. The CDR3 loop spans 13 amino acids.

V gene TRBV25-1 combines with J gene TRBJ1-1; the D is unclear. Trimming pared 6 bases from V and 0 bases from J, leaving 11 bases between. Germline V CDR1 and CDR2: MGHDK, SYGVNS. This CDR3 has 14 amino acids. DNA of the CDR3: TGTGCCAGCAGCGACCGGGGTTTGAACACTGAAGCTTTCTTT. Translation: CASSDRGLNTEAFF. The full variable domain, with the rest looked up from reference TRBV25-1 and TRBJ1-1, is EADIYQTPRYLVIGTGKKITLECSQTMGHDKMYWYQQDPGMELHLIHYSYGVNSTEKGDLSSESTVSRIRTEHFPLTLESARPSHTSQYLCASSDRGLNTEAFFGQGTRLTVV.

V usage is TRBV5-4 and J usage is TRBJ1-1; weak D call: TRBD1 (5 bases). Trimming removed 3 bases at V and 1 base at J, with 13 bases between. Germline V gene sequence: CDR1 SGHNT, CDR2 YYREEE (reference sequence). The CDR3 length is 15 residues. CDR3 sequence (DNA): TGTGCCAGCAGCTGGGGGACCATGGAGAACACTGAAGCTTTCTTT. Its translation is CASSWGTMENTEAFF.

The gene calls are TRBV5-6 and TRBJ2-7, with TRBD1 matching 8 bases. CDR1 SGHDT and CDR2 YYEEEE come from the germline V gene. The J segment lost 6 bases and the V segment lost 4 bases, leaving 9 bases of the junction unmatched. This CDR3 contains 14 residues. The DNA of the CDR3 is TGTGCCAGCAGCCTAGGACAGGGTTTTAGCGAGCAGTACTTC. Amino acid sequence: CASSLGQGFSEQYF. Variable domain in full (rest from reference TRBV5-6 and TRBJ2-7): DAGVTQSPTHLIKTRGQQVTLRCSPKSGHDTVSWYQQALGQGPQFIFQYYEEEERQRGNFPDRFSGHQFPNYSSELNVNALLLGDSALYLCASSLGQGFSEQYFGPGTRLTVT.

For the CDR3, the DNA is TGCGCCAGCAGTCTGGGACAGGCCACTGAAGCTTTCTTT. Encoded protein: CASSLGQATEAFF. This chain connects TRBV5-1 to TRBJ1-1; 8 bases map to TRBD1. The V gene end was trimmed by 5 bases and the J gene end by 4 bases; junction bases not matched to a gene: 4. The CDR3 has 13 residues. Germline CDR1 is SGHRS and CDR2 is YFSETQ. Full variable domain (outside the CDR3, taken from reference TRBV5-1 and TRBJ1-1): KAGVTQTPRYLIKTRGQQVTLSCSPISGHRSVSWYQQTPGQGLQFLFEYFSETQRNKGNFPGRFSGRQFSNSRSEMNVSTLELGDSALYLCASSLGQATEAFFGQGTRLTVV.

The chain combines TRBV7-9 with TRBJ1-2; D call uncertain. Trimming pared 3 bases from V and 2 bases from J, leaving 13 bases between. The CDR3 totals 15 residues. Germline V gene sequence: CDR1 SEHNR, CDR2 FQNEAQ (reference sequence). The CDR3 DNA reads TGTGCCAGCAGCTTTTCGGCAGCCTCCAACTATGGCTACACCTTC. This gives the protein CASSFSAASNYGYTF.

V and J are TRBV18 and TRBJ2-7; D may match TRBD1 or TRBD2 (5 bases each). The V and J ends lost 5 bases and 6 bases respectively, with 20 bases between them. The CDR3 length is 15 residues. From germline, CDR1 is KGHSH and CDR2 LQKENI. This CDR3 is CASSLRDRLASEQYF. DNA for the CDR3: TGTGCCAGCTCATTACGGGACCGGCTTGCCTCCGAGCAGTACTTC.

This chain joins TRBV6-5 and TRBJ1-2; no firm D call. V lost 0 bases, J lost 7 bases, and 9 bases lay in between. This CDR3 is built from 13 residues. CDR1 is MNHEY and CDR2 is SVGAGI in the germline V gene. The CDR3, as DNA: TGTGCCAGCAGTTACTCGACGGCGGCTGGCTACACCTTC. It is translated as CASSYSTAAGYTF.

The chain links TRBV21-1 to TRBJ2-1; the table names TRBD2, a call not compared with the DNA. TRBV21-1 corresponds to a pseudogene. This CDR3 is built from 17 residues. The CDR3 is CASSSGSVGRIDNEQFF. DNA for the CDR3: TGTGCCAGCAGCTCGGGGTCGGTCGGGAGGATCGACAATGAGCAGTTCTTC.

This chain connects TRBV5-5 to TRBJ1-4, with unresolved D. This CDR3 is built from 14 residues. Trimming took 4 bases from V and 4 from J, leaving 11 bases between them. The germline CDR1 and CDR2 sequences are SGHKS and YYEKEE (reference sequence). The CDR3 DNA sequence: TGTGCCAGCAGCCTTTTTCAGAGTAATGAAAAACTGTTTTTT. Amino acids: CASSLFQSNEKLFF. Full variable domain (missing parts from reference TRBV5-5 and TRBJ1-4): DAGVTQSPTHLIKTRGQQVTLRCSPISGHKSVSWYQQVLGQGPQFIFQYYEKEERGRGNFPDRFSARQFPNYSSELNVNALLLGDSALYLCASSLFQSNEKLFFGSGTQLSVL.

A single count supports this clone. The chain couples TRBV27 to TRBJ2-1; the match to TRBD2 covers 11 bases. J gave up 4 bases and V 2 bases, and 4 bases lay outside the gene matches. CDR1 and CDR2 (germline): MNHEY, SMNVEV (reference sequence). This CDR3 has 16 residues. The CDR3 region has the DNA TGTGCCAGCAGTTTACCTCTAGCGGGAGGTTACAATGAGCAGTTCTTC. Translating gives CASSLPLAGGYNEQFF.

This clone is classed as medium-sized. This chain joins TRBV7-9 and TRBJ1-1, with D possibly being TRBD1 (5 bases). This CDR3 has 12 amino acids. V was clipped by 5 bases and J by 6 bases, with 10 bases between them. Germline lookup yields CDR1 SEHNR and CDR2 FQNEAQ (reference sequence). In DNA, the CDR3 is TGTGCCAGCAGCCCCCCGGGACCTGAAGCTTTCTTT. Translation: CASSPPGPEAFF.

V is TRBV25-1 and J is TRBJ1-1, with unresolved D. V lost 3 bases to trimming and J lost 9 bases, with 11 bases between them. This CDR3 has 12 amino acids. Germline lookup yields CDR1 MGHDK and CDR2 SYGVNS. Here the CDR3 DNA reads TGTGCCAGCAGTGATTGGCAGGCCCAAGCTTTCTTT. Encoded protein: CASSDWQAQAFF.

This clone has a single count. V is TRBV6-1 and J is TRBJ1-1, with D tentatively TRBD1 (5 bases). V was pared by 1 base and J by 11 bases, with 17 bases between. CDR1 is MNHNS, CDR2 SASEGT, per germline. The CDR3 consists of 14 residues. The CDR3 DNA reads as TGTGCCAGCAGTGAAGTGCCCTCGGGACGAGACGCTTTCTTT. Translating it yields CASSEVPSGRDAFF.

This clone is a singleton in its sample. The chain joins TRBV5-1 to TRBJ1-1; D remains unclear. V was pared by 1 base and J by 3 bases, with 7 bases between. CDR1 and CDR2 from the germline V gene are SGHRS and YFSETQ. The CDR3 has 13 amino acids. The CDR3 DNA is TGCGCCAGCAGCTTGACCCGGGACACTGAAGCTTTCTTT. Protein: CASSLTRDTEAFF.

This clone was observed once. The rearrangement uses TRBV10-3 and TRBJ2-7; 8 nucleotides line up with TRBD2. This CDR3 has 16 amino acids. Germline loops: CDR1 ENHRY, CDR2 SYGVKD. The ends lost 0 bases at V and 2 bases at J; junction bases unmatched: 6. CDR3 nucleotide sequence: TGTGCCATCAGTGAGTCCCGCGGGGGGCGACCCTACGAGCAGTACTTC. Amino acids: CAISESRGGRPYEQYF.

This clone was seen a single time. The chain uses TRBV6-6 and TRBJ2-3; TRBD2 is a possible D gene (5 bases). V was shortened by 2 bases and J by 5 bases, with 11 bases between the two germline ends. The CDR3 covers 14 residues. Germline CDR1 and CDR2: MNHNY and SVGAGI (reference sequence). As DNA, the CDR3 is TGTGCCAGCAGTTACACGAGTGGAGGAGATACGCAGTATTTT. It yields the protein CASSYTSGGDTQYF.

V gene TRBV7-2 combines with J gene TRBJ2-7; tentatively, D is TRBD1 or TRBD2 (5 bases each). The CDR3 loop spans 15 amino acids. Germline V gene lookup returns CDR1 SGHTA and CDR2 FQGNSA. The V and J ends lost 0 bases and 4 bases respectively, with 13 bases between them. CDR3 sequence (DNA): TGTGCCAGCAGCTTAGCGTCGGGCAGGGAGTACGAGCAGTACTTC. It yields the protein CASSLASGREYEQYF.

The chain joins TRBV2 to TRBJ2-5; D remains ambiguous. This CDR3 has 12 amino acids. Trimming took 0 bases from V and 3 from J, leaving 2 bases between them. Germline V gene lookup returns CDR1 SNHLY and CDR2 FYNNEI. CDR3 bases: TGTGCCAGCAGTGAAGCGGAAGAGACCCAGTACTTC. Its protein product is CASSEAEETQYF.

This chain links TRBV30 with TRBJ2-2; D is perhaps TRBD2 (6 bases). The CDR3 spans 13 residues. The germline V gene encodes CDR1 GTSNPN and CDR2 SVGIG (reference sequence). V was clipped by 5 bases and J by 5 bases, with 12 bases between them. The CDR3 DNA is TGTGCCTGGTGGGACTCCGAAACCGGGGAGCTGTTTTTT. Its translation is CAWWDSETGELFF.

V is TRBV7-9 and J is TRBJ2-1; D remains ambiguous. Germline assignment: CDR1 SEHNR and CDR2 FQNEAQ (reference sequence). Trimming pared 8 bases from V and 7 bases from J, leaving 12 bases between. This CDR3 region has 12 residues. The CDR3 region is CASEATRNEQFF. As DNA, the CDR3 is TGTGCCAGCGAAGCGACCAGAAATGAGCAGTTCTTC.

The chain is built from TRBV10-3 and TRBJ2-5; 8 bases align to TRBD2. CDR1 ENHRY and CDR2 SYGVKD come from the germline V gene. The CDR3 spans 18 residues. Germline trimming cut 0 bases from V and 3 bases from J; bases unmatched to any gene: 12. CDR3 nucleotides: TGTGCCATCAGTGAGTCGTTGCGGGAGGAGGAAATTGAAGAGACCCAGTACTTC. This sequence encodes CAISESLREEEIEETQYF.

This rearrangement joins TRBV28 to TRBJ2-7, with D perhaps TRBD2 (6 bases). The germline V gene encodes CDR1 MDHEN and CDR2 SYDVKM. Trimming removed 3 bases from V and 7 bases from J, with 13 bases in between. This CDR3 has 13 amino acids. The CDR3: CASSLDLASEQYF. CDR3 nucleotide sequence: TGTGCCAGCAGTTTGGATCTAGCGAGTGAGCAGTACTTC.

CDR3 in DNA: TGTGCCAGCAGCTTCGGAGACTCTGGAAACACCATATATTTT. Translated: CASSFGDSGNTIYF. V gene TRBV5-5 combines with J gene TRBJ1-3, with D unresolved. The CDR3 totals 14 residues. Germline-derived CDR1 and CDR2 are SGHKS and YYEKEE (reference sequence). The V and J ends lost 2 bases and 0 bases respectively, with 6 bases between them.

The table lists this clone with a count of one. The chain combines TRBV30 with TRBJ1-1; D ambiguous. There are 14 residues in the CDR3. CDR1 GTSNPN and CDR2 SVGIG come from the germline V gene (reference sequence). The V gene lost 0 bases and the J gene lost 1 base, with 9 bases spanning the gap. CDR3 loop: CAWSVGHWNTEAFF. CDR3 bases: TGTGCCTGGAGTGTGGGCCACTGGAACACTGAAGCTTTCTTT. Based on the CDR3 plus reference TRBV30 and TRBJ1-1, the full variable domain is SQTIHQWPATLVQPVGSPLSLECTVEGTSNPNLYWYRQAAGRGLQLLFYSVGIGQISSEVPQNLSASRPQDRQFILSSKKLLLSDSGFYLCAWSVGHWNTEAFFGQGTRLTVV.

This clone appeared a few times. The chain links TRBV19 to TRBJ1-1; no clear D. Germline V lookup: CDR1 LNHDA, CDR2 SQIVND (reference sequence). The CDR3 is 15 amino acids. Trimming stripped 3 bases from V and 2 bases from J, with 13 bases between. The CDR3 is CASSISGFDNTEAFF. CDR3 DNA sequence: TGTGCCAGTAGTATTTCTGGGTTTGATAACACTGAAGCTTTCTTT. The variable domain in full, completed from reference TRBV19 and TRBJ1-1, reads DGGITQSPKYLFRKEGQNVTLSCEQNLNHDAMYWYRQDPGQGLRLIYYSQIVNDFQKGDIAEGYSVSREKKESFPLTVTSAQKNPTAFYLCASSISGFDNTEAFFGQGTRLTVV.

Regarding this clone: A read error may produce the germline difference seen at one junction end. The chain employs TRBV7-7 and TRBJ2-7; a possible D gene is TRBD2 (5 bases). CDR1 and CDR2 from the germline V gene are SSHAT and FNYEAQ (reference sequence). The CDR3 runs to 13 residues. CDR3 protein: CASSAGSRGEQYF. The DNA for the CDR3 is TGTGCTAGCAGCGCCGGGTCCCGGGGAGAGCAGTACTTC. The full variable domain, its missing parts supplied by reference TRBV7-7 and TRBJ2-7, is GAGVSQSPRYKVTKRGQDVTLRCDPISSHATLYWYQQALGQGPEFLTYFNYEAQPDKSGLPSDRFSAERPEGSISTLTIQRTEQRDSAMYRCASSAGSRGEQYFGPGTRLTVT.